The T cell receptor beta chain under discussion was sequenced for a study of T cell responses to AZD1222 COVID-19 vaccine. Study-wide findings and caveats: CD4 TCRs associated with vaccination spanned spike, dominating at 160-218 and 743-854. Nearly half of spike-specific TCRs reportedly go after variant regions that carry no mutations.

V shed 9 bases and J shed 10 bases, with 19 bases lying between them. Germline CDR1 MDHEN, CDR2 SYDVKM. This CDR3 is built from 14 residues. In the case of this clone: No antigen is known for it.

Clones were read by immunoSEQ multiplex PCR, and TCRdb kept only the in-frame ones, dropping some. This sample yields about 160,000 clones, of which just over 90% are seen a single time; 4.4% belongs to the top ten. The J gene is TRBJ1-6, the V gene TRBV28; D perhaps matches TRBD1 (6 bases). The material was peripheral blood, obtained on day 0 of MenACWY control vaccination. The TCR comes from an adult in good health. CDR3 amino acids: CASQATGVGSPLHF. Here the CDR3 DNA reads TGTGCCAGTCAAGCGACAGGAGTAGGATCACCCCTCCACTTT.